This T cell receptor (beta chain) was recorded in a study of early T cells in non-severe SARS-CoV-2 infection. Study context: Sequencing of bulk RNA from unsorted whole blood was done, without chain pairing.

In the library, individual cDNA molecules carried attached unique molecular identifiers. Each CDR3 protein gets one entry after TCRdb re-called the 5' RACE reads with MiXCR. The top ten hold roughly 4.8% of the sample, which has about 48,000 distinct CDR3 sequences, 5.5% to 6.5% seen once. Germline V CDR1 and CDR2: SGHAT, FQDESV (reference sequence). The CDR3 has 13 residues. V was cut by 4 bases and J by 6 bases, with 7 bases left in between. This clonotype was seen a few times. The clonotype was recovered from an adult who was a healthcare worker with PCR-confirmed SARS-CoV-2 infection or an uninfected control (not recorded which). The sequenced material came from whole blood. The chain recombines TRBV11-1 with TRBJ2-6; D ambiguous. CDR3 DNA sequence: TGTGCCAGCAGCTCGTCCCCGGCCAACGTCCTGACTTTC. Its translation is CASSSSPANVLTF.